The entry that follows covers one TCR beta chain sequence. These data originate in a study of blood T cell repertoires in COVID-19. Across the study: Acute and convalescent COVID-19 specimens originated in the United States, Italy and Spain.

The study drew participants aged about 18 to 89 years from around 24 US areas. Participants reported their clinical history, and cohort assignment relied on those reports. Recovered status applied to Cohort 3 donors who had two consecutive negative PCRs. It also applied to those with clearance or with symptom resolution. The assay was immunoSEQ multiplex PCR, and TCRdb's table has in-frame clones only and misses some. The data contain about 320,000 clones, roughly 85% of them seen just once; the ten biggest clones take up approximately 5.2%. V lost 5 bases and J 0 bases, leaving 11 bases between the germline ends. Germline V gene data show CDR1 as SGHRS and CDR2 as YFSETQ. The CDR3 length is 14 residues.

The sequence was collected from a woman aged 25 to 45 who had recovered from COVID-19. Sequenced material: PBMCs or T cells enriched from blood (not recorded which). The chain links TRBV5-1 to TRBJ1-1, with D maybe TRBD1 (5 bases). CDR3 in DNA: TGCGCCAGCAGTTCCCGGACACTGAACACTGAAGCTTTCTTT. Protein: CASSSRTLNTEAFF.